The source of this TCR beta chain is a study of cytomegalovirus exposure and HLA in healthy donors. Points from the study as a whole: TCR beta sequences numbering around 15,000 were associated with HLA alleles at 0.05 false discovery rate in a later analysis. Several of the most significant clusters were apparently associated with common viral pathogens in a later analysis.

The PCR was carried out with 60 Vbeta primers and 13 Jbeta primers. Sequencing used immunoSEQ multiplex PCR; TCRdb keeps in-frame clones, though not all of them. The sample records fewer than 80,000 clones, roughly two thirds being singletons. From germline, CDR1 is MDHEN and CDR2 SYDVKM. This CDR3 is 11 amino acids long. The V end lost 4 bases, the J end lost 12 bases, and 10 bases lay between the germline ends. A few counts support this clone. Its antigen remains unknown. The source material was PBMCs. This TCR came from a woman aged 45-59 years in good health and CMV-seropositive. The chain couples TRBV28 to TRBJ2-1; D is possibly TRBD1 (6 bases). CDR3 protein: CASSYRVGQFF. CDR3 in DNA: TGTGCCAGCAGTTACAGGGTAGGGCAGTTCTTC.